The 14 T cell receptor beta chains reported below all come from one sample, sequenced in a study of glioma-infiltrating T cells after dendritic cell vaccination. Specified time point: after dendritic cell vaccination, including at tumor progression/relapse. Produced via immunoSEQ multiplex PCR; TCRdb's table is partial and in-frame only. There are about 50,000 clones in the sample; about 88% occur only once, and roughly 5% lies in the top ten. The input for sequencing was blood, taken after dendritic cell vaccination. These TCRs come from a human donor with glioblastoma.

CDR3 in DNA: TGTGCCAGCAGCTTCGGGACAGGGGTCGGGGCCAACGTCCTGACTTTC. Translated: CASSFGTGVGANVLTF. This rearrangement joins TRBV7-9 to TRBJ2-6; 10 bases match TRBD1. Looked up from germline, CDR1 is SEHNR and CDR2 is FQNEAQ (reference sequence). The length of the CDR3 is 16 residues. V was clipped by 3 bases and J by 4 bases; unmatched bases: 3.

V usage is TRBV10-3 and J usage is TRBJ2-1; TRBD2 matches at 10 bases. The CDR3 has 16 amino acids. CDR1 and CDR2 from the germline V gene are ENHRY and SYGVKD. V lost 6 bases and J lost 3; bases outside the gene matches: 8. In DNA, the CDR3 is TGTGCCATCAGCGTAGGGACTAGCGAGATCTACAATGAGCAGTTCTTC. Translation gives CAISVGTSEIYNEQFF.

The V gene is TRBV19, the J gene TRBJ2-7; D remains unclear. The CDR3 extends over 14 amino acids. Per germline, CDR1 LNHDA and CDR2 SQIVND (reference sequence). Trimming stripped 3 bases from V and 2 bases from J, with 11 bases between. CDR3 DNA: TGTGCCAGTAGTATGACACCGACAACCTACGAGCAGTACTTC. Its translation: CASSMTPTTYEQYF.

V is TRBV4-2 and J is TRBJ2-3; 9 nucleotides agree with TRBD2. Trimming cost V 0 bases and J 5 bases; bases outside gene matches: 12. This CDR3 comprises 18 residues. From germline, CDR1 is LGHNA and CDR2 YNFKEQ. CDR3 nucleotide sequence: TGTGCCAGCAGCCAAGATTTTGCGGGAGGGCCCGAGGGAGATACGCAGTATTTT. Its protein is CASSQDFAGGPEGDTQYF.

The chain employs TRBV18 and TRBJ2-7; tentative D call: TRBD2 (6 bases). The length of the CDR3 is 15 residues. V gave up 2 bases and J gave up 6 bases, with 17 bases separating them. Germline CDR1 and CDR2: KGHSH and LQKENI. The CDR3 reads CASSPKQALGGEQYF. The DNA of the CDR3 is TGTGCCAGCTCACCAAAACAGGCCTTGGGGGGCGAGCAGTACTTC.

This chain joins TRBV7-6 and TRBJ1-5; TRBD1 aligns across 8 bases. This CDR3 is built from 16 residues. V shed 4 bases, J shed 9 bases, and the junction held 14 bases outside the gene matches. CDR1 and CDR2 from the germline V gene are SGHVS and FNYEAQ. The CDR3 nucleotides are TGTGCCAGCAGCTCCGGACAGGGTCACCCCAGTGGGCCCCAGCATTTT. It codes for CASSSGQGHPSGPQHF.

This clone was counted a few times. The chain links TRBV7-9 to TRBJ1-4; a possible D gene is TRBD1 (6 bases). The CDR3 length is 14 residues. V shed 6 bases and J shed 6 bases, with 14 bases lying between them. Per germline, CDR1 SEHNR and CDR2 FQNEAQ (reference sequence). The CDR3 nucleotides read TGTGCCAGCAGTTCCGACAGGTCGGATGAAAAACTGTTTTTT. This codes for CASSSDRSDEKLFF.

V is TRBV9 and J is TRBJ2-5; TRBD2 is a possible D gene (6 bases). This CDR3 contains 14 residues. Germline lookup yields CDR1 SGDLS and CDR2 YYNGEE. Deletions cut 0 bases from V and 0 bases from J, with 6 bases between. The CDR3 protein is CASSVGGNQETQYF. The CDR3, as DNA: TGTGCCAGCAGCGTAGGCGGGAACCAAGAGACCCAGTACTTC.

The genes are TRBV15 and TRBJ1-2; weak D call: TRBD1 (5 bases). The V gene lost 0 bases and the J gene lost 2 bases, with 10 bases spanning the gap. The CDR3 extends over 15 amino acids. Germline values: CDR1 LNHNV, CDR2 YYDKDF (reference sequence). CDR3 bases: TGTGCCACCAGCAGAGATCAGCGGGGGAACTATGGCTACACCTTC. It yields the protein CATSRDQRGNYGYTF.

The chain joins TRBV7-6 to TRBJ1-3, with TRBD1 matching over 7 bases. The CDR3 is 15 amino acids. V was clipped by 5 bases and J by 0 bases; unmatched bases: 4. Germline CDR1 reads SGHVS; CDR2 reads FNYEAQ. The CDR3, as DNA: TGTGCCAGCAGCACGGACAGGAGCTCTGGAAACACCATATATTTT. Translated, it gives CASSTDRSSGNTIYF.

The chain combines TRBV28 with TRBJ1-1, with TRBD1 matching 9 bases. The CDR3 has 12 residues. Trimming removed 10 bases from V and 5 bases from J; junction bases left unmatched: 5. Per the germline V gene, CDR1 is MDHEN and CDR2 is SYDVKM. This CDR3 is CATYRGHTEAFF. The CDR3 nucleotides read TGTGCCACATACAGGGGGCATACTGAAGCTTTCTTT.

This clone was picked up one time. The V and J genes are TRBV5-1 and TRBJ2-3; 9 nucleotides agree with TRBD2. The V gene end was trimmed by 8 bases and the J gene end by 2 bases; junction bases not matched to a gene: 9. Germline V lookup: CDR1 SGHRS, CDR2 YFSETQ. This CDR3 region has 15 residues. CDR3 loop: CASMTSGALTDTQYF. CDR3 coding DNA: TGCGCCAGTATGACTAGCGGTGCACTCACAGATACGCAGTATTTT.

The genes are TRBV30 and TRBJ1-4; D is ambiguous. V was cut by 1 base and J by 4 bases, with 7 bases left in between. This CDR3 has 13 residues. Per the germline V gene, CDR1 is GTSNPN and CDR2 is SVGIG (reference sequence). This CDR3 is CAWSDGVNEKLFF. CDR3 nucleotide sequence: TGTGCCTGGAGTGACGGGGTTAATGAAAAACTGTTTTTT.

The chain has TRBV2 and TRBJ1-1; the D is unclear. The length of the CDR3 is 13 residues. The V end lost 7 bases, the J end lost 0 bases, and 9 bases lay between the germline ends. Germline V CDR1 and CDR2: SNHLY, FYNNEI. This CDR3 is CASIIGMNTEAFF. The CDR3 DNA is TGTGCCAGCATAATCGGGATGAACACTGAAGCTTTCTTT.